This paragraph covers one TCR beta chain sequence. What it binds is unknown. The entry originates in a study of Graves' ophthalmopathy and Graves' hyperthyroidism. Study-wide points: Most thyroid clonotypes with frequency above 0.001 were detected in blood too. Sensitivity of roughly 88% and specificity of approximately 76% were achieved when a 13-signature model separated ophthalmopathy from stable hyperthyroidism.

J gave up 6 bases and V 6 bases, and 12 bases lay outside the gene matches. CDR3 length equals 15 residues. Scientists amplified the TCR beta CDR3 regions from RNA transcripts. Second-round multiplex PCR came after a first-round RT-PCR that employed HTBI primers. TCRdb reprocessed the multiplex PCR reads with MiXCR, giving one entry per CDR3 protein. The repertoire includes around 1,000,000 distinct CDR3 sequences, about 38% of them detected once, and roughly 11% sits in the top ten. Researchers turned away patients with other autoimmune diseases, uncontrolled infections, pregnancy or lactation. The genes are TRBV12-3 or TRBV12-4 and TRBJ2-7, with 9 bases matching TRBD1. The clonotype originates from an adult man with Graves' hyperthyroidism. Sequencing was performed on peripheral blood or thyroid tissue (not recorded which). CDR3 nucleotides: TGTGCCAGCAGCATACCCGGGACAGGGCAACCCGAGCAGTACTTC. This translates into CASSIPGTGQPEQYF.